Following are 9 T cell receptor beta chains from one sample sequenced in a study of shared clonotypes between healthy human individuals. Here immunoSEQ multiplex PCR was the method, and the copy in TCRdb shows in-frame clones only, minus some. The top ten clones hold around 0.4% of a sample with millions of clones, 90% to 95% of them seen once. The specimen sequenced was naive CD4+ T cells from PBMCs. Subset: CD45RA+ positively selected. These receptors all come from a young man in good health. Some clones in this sample may be carry-over from other donors' samples.

The V and J genes are TRBV30 and TRBJ2-5; maybe TRBD2 (6 bases). The CDR3 is 16 residues long. CDR1 is GTSNPN and CDR2 is SVGIG in the germline V gene (reference sequence). V dropped 1 base and J dropped 2 bases, with 17 bases sitting between them. CDR3 coding DNA: TGTGCCTGGAGTGCCGGGGTGGGAGGCCCTCAAGAGACCCAGTACTTC. Its translation is CAWSAGVGGPQETQYF.

This chain links TRBV6-5 with TRBJ2-7; 9 bases fit TRBD1. This CDR3 contains 12 residues. V shed 6 bases and J 10 bases; nucleotides not matched to a gene: 7. In germline, CDR1 is MNHEY, CDR2 SVGAGI. The CDR3 reads CASSSGGQGQYF. The CDR3 DNA follows: TGTGCCAGCAGCTCCGGGGGACAGGGACAGTACTTC.

The chain has TRBV28 and TRBJ1-4; TRBD1 is a possible D gene (5 bases). Looked up from germline, CDR1 is MDHEN and CDR2 is SYDVKM. The V and J ends lost 6 bases and 8 bases respectively, with 19 bases between them. The CDR3 runs to 15 residues. CDR3 sequence reads: CASRQSRGSGEKLFF. The CDR3 region has the DNA TGTGCCAGCAGACAAAGCCGGGGGAGTGGGGAAAAACTGTTTTTT.

This chain links TRBV5-6 with TRBJ2-2; D might be TRBD2 (6 bases). V was clipped by 0 bases and J by 4 bases, with 16 bases between them. This CDR3 has 17 residues. Germline V gives CDR1 SGHDT, CDR2 YYEEEE. The CDR3 is CASSLEPFQGGTGELFF. The CDR3 nucleotides are TGTGCCAGCAGCTTGGAACCCTTTCAGGGAGGCACCGGGGAGCTGTTTTTT.

This clone was observed once. This chain joins TRBV28 and TRBJ2-7, with D hard to call. Trimming stripped 2 bases from V and 6 bases from J, with 11 bases between. The CDR3 extends over 13 amino acids. Per germline, CDR1 MDHEN and CDR2 SYDVKM. The CDR3 DNA follows: TGTGCCAGCAGTTTAGCAGCGATTTTCGAGCAGTACTTC. It encodes CASSLAAIFEQYF.

The gene calls are TRBV30 and TRBJ2-3; 13 bases are a match to TRBD2. V dropped 7 bases and J dropped 9; count of bases not matched to a gene: 13. CDR1 and CDR2 (germline): GTSNPN, SVGIG (reference sequence). This CDR3 contains 15 residues. The CDR3 region has the DNA TGTGCCTCGAGGTTCATACTAGCGGGAGGGCGAACGCAGTATTTT. This gives the protein CASRFILAGGRTQYF.

The count of this clone is one. The rearrangement joins TRBV4-3 to TRBJ2-1, with D perhaps matching TRBD2 (5 bases). This CDR3 has 16 amino acids. Deletions cut 0 bases from V and 0 bases from J, with 9 bases between. Looked up from germline, CDR1 is LGHNA and CDR2 is YSLEER. CDR3 coding DNA: TGCGCCAGCAGCCAAGATCGAGGGAGCTCCTACAATGAGCAGTTCTTC. Translation gives CASSQDRGSSYNEQFF.

For this clone: Other DNA sequences in the same sample also yield this CDR3. The chain links TRBV9 to TRBJ2-7, with a possible D match to TRBD1 (6 bases). Per germline, CDR1 SGDLS and CDR2 YYNGEE. V lost 0 bases, J lost 3 bases, and 13 bases lay in between. The CDR3 is made up of 15 amino acids. CDR3 region: CASSVGTGSYYEQYF. CDR3 in DNA: TGTGCCAGCAGCGTAGGAACAGGGTCCTACTACGAGCAGTACTTC.

As to this clone: The same CDR3 arises from other DNA sequences in this sample as well. The chain recombines TRBV18 with TRBJ1-4, with D tentatively TRBD1 (6 bases). The V end lost 3 bases, the J end lost 2 bases, and 10 bases lay between the germline ends. The germline V gene encodes CDR1 KGHSH and CDR2 LQKENI. The CDR3 runs to 15 residues. The CDR3 spells CASSPQGTTNEKLFF. In DNA, the CDR3 is TGTGCCAGCTCACCGCAGGGGACGACTAATGAAAAACTGTTTTTT.